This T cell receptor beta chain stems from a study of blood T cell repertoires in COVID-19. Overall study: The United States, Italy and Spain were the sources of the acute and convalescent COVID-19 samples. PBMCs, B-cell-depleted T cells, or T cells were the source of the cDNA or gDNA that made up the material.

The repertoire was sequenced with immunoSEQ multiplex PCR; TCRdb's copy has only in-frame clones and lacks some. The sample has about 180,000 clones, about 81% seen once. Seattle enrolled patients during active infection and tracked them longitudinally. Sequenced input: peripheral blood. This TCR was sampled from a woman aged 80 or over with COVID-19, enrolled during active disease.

CDR3: CASSVLRQGFSGYTF. The CDR3 DNA reads as TGTGCCAGCAGCGTACTGAGACAGGGGTTTAGCGGCTACACCTTC. This chain connects TRBV7-2 to TRBJ1-2; 8 bases fit TRBD1. V trimming: 5 bases; J trimming: 8 bases; junction bases outside the gene matches: 13. The germline gives CDR1 SGHTA, CDR2 FQGNSA. The CDR3 has 15 amino acids.